Listed here are 25 T cell receptor beta chains from one sample, sequenced in a study of identical twins. TCRdb passed the 5' RACE reads through MiXCR, listing each CDR3 protein once. The profile shows 500,000 to 600,000 distinct CDR3 sequences, approximately 22% of them singletons. Separately, the same data were catalogued under a study of T cells expressing NK-cell markers.

The specimen was CD4+ T cells sorted from blood. The receptors originated from a woman between 18 and 30 years old in good health.

The V and J genes are TRBV30 and TRBJ2-5; D tentatively fits TRBD1 or TRBD2 (6 bases each). V was clipped by 7 bases and J by 5 bases, with 14 bases between them. The germline V gene has CDR1 GTSNPN and CDR2 SVGIG (reference sequence). This CDR3 spans 12 amino acids. Here the CDR3 reads CAYSRGGETQYF. The CDR3 nucleotides are TGTGCCTACTCGAGAGGGGGGGAGACCCAGTACTTC. Supplemented by reference TRBV30 and TRBJ2-5, the full variable domain reads SQTIHQWPATLVQPVGSPLSLECTVEGTSNPNLYWYRQAAGRGLQLLFYSVGIGQISSEVPQNLSASRPQDRQFILSSKKLLLSDSGFYLCAYSRGGETQYFGPGTRLLVL.

The V gene is TRBV6-1, the J gene TRBJ2-7; 10 positions agree with TRBD1. Per germline, CDR1 MNHNS and CDR2 SASEGT. The CDR3 is 14 amino acids. J lost 0 bases, V lost 6 bases, and 2 bases had no gene match. This CDR3 reads CASRGQGSSYEQYF. As DNA, the CDR3 is TGTGCCAGCAGGGGACAGGGGAGCTCCTACGAGCAGTACTTC.

The V gene is TRBV21-1, the J gene TRBJ1-6; the table's D call, TRBD1, has no DNA check behind it. TRBV21-1 is tagged as a pseudogene. This CDR3 region has 14 residues. The CDR3, as DNA: TGTGCCAGCAGCACCGGGGACAGTAATTCACCCCTCCACTTT. Translating it yields CASSTGDSNSPLHF.

V usage is TRBV20-1 and J usage is TRBJ2-1; D gene unclear. The CDR3 has 11 residues. Germline V gene sequence: CDR1 DFQATT, CDR2 SNEGSKA (reference sequence). V gave up 0 bases and J gave up 5 bases, with 2 bases separating them. For the CDR3, the DNA is TGCAGTGCTAGAGAGGACAATGAGCAGTTCTTC. Its protein product is CSAREDNEQFF.

This clonotype showed up just a few times. The chain is built from TRBV20-1 and TRBJ1-1, with a weak D call TRBD1 (6 bases). The CDR3 runs to 14 residues. Deletions cut 6 bases from V and 3 bases from J, with 17 bases between. Germline-derived CDR1 and CDR2 are DFQATT and SNEGSKA (reference sequence). In nucleotides, the CDR3 is TGCAGTGCAGAAGCGGTACAGGGATACACTGAAGCTTTCTTT. Amino acid sequence: CSAEAVQGYTEAFF.

CDR3 amino acids: CASSSTGRVWEKLFF. CDR3 nucleotide sequence: TGTGCCAGCAGCTCGACAGGAAGGGTCTGGGAAAAACTGTTTTTT. The V call is TRBV5-8, the J call TRBJ1-4; D is possibly TRBD1 (6 bases). This CDR3 contains 15 residues. V gave up 3 bases and J gave up 8 bases, with 17 bases separating them. From germline, CDR1 is SGHTS and CDR2 YDEGEE.

The V call is TRBV29-1, the J call TRBJ2-2, with 7 nucleotides matching TRBD1. With V trimmed by 8 bases and J by 3 bases, 6 bases remained unmatched. Per germline, CDR1 SQVTM and CDR2 ANQGSEA. CDR3 length: 13 residues. CDR3 sequence (DNA): TGCAGCTTCTCCCAGGGGGACACCGGGGAGCTGTTTTTT. Protein product: CSFSQGDTGELFF.

This clonotype was counted between two and nine times. In nucleotides, the CDR3 is TGTGCCAGCAGTTCCCGTCGAACAGGGTCCGGGGAGCTGTTTTTT. This gives the protein CASSSRRTGSGELFF. The V and J genes are TRBV12-3 or TRBV12-4 and TRBJ2-2, with D possibly TRBD1 on 6 matching bases. V was pared by 4 bases and J by 6 bases, with 15 bases between. This CDR3 region has 15 residues.

In its sample, this clonotype was seen a few times. V gene TRBV5-4 combines with J gene TRBJ1-1; D is unclear. V was shortened by 6 bases and J by 1 base, with 10 bases between the two germline ends. Germline V gene data show CDR1 as SGHNT and CDR2 as YYREEE (reference sequence). The CDR3 runs 13 residues. The CDR3 region is CASTFYANTEAFF. CDR3 nucleotide sequence: TGTGCCAGCACCTTTTACGCGAACACTGAAGCTTTCTTT.

In this sample, this clonotype turned up a few times. V and J are TRBV6-2 or TRBV6-3 and TRBJ1-5, with D hard to call. V was pared by 10 bases and J by 3 bases, with 16 bases between. The CDR3 loop spans 14 amino acids. Germline CDR1 and CDR2: MNHEY and SVGEGT. CDR3 protein: CATKASWYNQPQHF. For the CDR3, the DNA is TGTGCCACCAAAGCAAGTTGGTACAATCAGCCCCAGCATTTT.

The gene calls are TRBV6-2 or TRBV6-3 and TRBJ2-7, with TRBD2 matching 7 bases. This CDR3 has 13 amino acids. V trimming: 6 bases; J trimming: 3 bases; junction bases outside the gene matches: 5. CDR1 and CDR2 from the germline V gene are MNHEY and SVGEGT. As DNA, the CDR3 is TGTGCCAGCAGCTTCACTAGCGACTACGAGCAGTACTTC. Its translation is CASSFTSDYEQYF.

This clonotype turned up a few times. V usage is TRBV5-5 and J usage is TRBJ2-1; no definite D call. Germline-derived CDR1 and CDR2 are SGHKS and YYEKEE (reference sequence). V lost 3 bases to trimming and J lost 8 bases, with 12 bases between them. This CDR3 contains 13 residues. This chain's CDR3 is CASSSYRADEQFF. Written as DNA, the CDR3 is TGTGCCAGCAGCTCTTATAGGGCTGATGAGCAGTTCTTC. Supplemented by reference TRBV5-5 and TRBJ2-1, the full variable domain reads DAGVTQSPTHLIKTRGQQVTLRCSPISGHKSVSWYQQVLGQGPQFIFQYYEKEERGRGNFPDRFSARQFPNYSSELNVNALLLGDSALYLCASSSYRADEQFFGPGTRLTVL.

The chain's CDR3 is CASRGLAVNNEQFF. The CDR3 DNA reads TGCGCCAGCCGGGGGCTAGCGGTAAACAATGAGCAGTTCTTC. The chain carries TRBV5-1 and TRBJ2-1, with D possibly TRBD2 on 7 matching bases. Trimming stripped 7 bases from V and 5 bases from J, with 16 bases between. The CDR3 extends over 14 amino acids. Germline-derived CDR1 and CDR2 are SGHRS and YFSETQ.

The J gene is TRBJ2-2, the V gene TRBV9; no clear D. This CDR3 has 15 residues. Germline V gene lookup returns CDR1 SGDLS and CDR2 YYNGEE. V lost 2 bases, J lost 4 bases, and 12 bases lay in between. CDR3: CASSVGSLVTGELFF. The CDR3 coding sequence is TGTGCCAGCAGCGTCGGGTCCTTGGTCACCGGGGAGCTGTTTTTT.

This clonotype turned up a few times. The V and J genes are TRBV28 and TRBJ2-5; TRBD1 matches 8 bases. CDR1 and CDR2 (germline): MDHEN, SYDVKM. The CDR3 is 14 residues long. Germline trimming cut 5 bases from V and 5 bases from J; bases unmatched to any gene: 7. CDR3 nucleotides: TGTGCCAGCAGTCGACAGGGGAGATGGGAGACCCAGTACTTC. This codes for CASSRQGRWETQYF.

The chain has TRBV20-1 and TRBJ2-7; TRBD2 matches 9 bases. CDR3 length: 13 amino acids. In germline, CDR1 is DFQATT, CDR2 SNEGSKA (reference sequence). In DNA form, the CDR3 reads TGCGGGGCAAGAACAGCTAGCGGGGCCGAGCAGTACTTC. This sequence encodes CGARTASGAEQYF.

In its sample, this clonotype was seen many times. The J gene is TRBJ2-3, the V gene TRBV5-1, with D possibly matching TRBD2 (5 bases). The germline CDR1 and CDR2 sequences are SGHRS and YFSETQ. The CDR3 is 15 amino acids. Trimming took 4 bases from V and 0 from J, leaving 12 bases between them. In DNA form, the CDR3 reads TGCGCCAGCAGCCCTAACGGGGTCAGCACAGATACGCAGTATTTT. Its protein product is CASSPNGVSTDTQYF.

This clonotype was observed a few times. The chain combines TRBV7-9 with TRBJ2-5; the D gene is possibly TRBD1 (6 bases). V dropped 6 bases and J dropped 4 bases, with 21 bases sitting between them. The germline V gene has CDR1 SEHNR and CDR2 FQNEAQ (reference sequence). CDR3 length: 16 amino acids. The CDR3 reads CASSPTGMGLGETQYF. The DNA for the CDR3 is TGTGCCAGCAGTCCGACAGGAATGGGGCTTGGAGAGACCCAGTACTTC.

Concerning this clonotype: At one of its ends the junction is not consistent with the germline gene, which may arise from a read error. This sequence joins TRBV5-1 and TRBJ2-1, with TRBD2 identical over 9 bases. CDR1 and CDR2 from the germline V gene are SGHRS and YFSETQ. The CDR3 length is 12 residues. The chain's CDR3 is CASSLGGREYIF. CDR3 in DNA: TGCGCCAGCAGCTTAGGCGGGAGGGAATACATCTTC.

J is TRBJ2-7 and V is TRBV7-2; tentative D call: TRBD1 (5 bases). The CDR3 is made up of 14 amino acids. The germline gives CDR1 SGHTA, CDR2 FQGNSA. Trimming took 7 bases from V and 2 from J, leaving 15 bases between them. CDR3 in DNA: TGTGCCAGCACCAGGGAACGGGCTACCTACGAGCAGTACTTC. Residues: CASTRERATYEQYF.

A few counts support this clonotype. The gene calls are TRBV29-1 and TRBJ2-3; 11 bases match TRBD2. The CDR3 is 15 amino acids. CDR1 SQVTM and CDR2 ANQGSEA come from the germline V gene. V trimming: 4 bases; J trimming: 2 bases; junction bases outside the gene matches: 5. Here the CDR3 DNA reads TGCAGCGTTGTTGGACTAGCGGGTCCCACAGATACGCAGTATTTT. This translates into CSVVGLAGPTDTQYF.

This clonotype has just a few counts. This sequence joins TRBV18 and TRBJ2-7, with a possible D match to TRBD2 (6 bases). V dropped 6 bases and J dropped 6 bases, with 15 bases sitting between them. Germline V CDR1 and CDR2: KGHSH, LQKENI. This CDR3 region has 13 residues. CDR3 loop: CASSRTTGAEQYF. The DNA of the CDR3 is TGTGCCAGCTCTCGTACCACGGGAGCCGAGCAGTACTTC.

J is TRBJ2-5 and V is TRBV10-2; D remains unclear. Trimming pared 0 bases from V and 5 bases from J, leaving 13 bases between. The CDR3 extends over 15 amino acids. Germline CDR1 and CDR2: WSHSY and SAAADI. In nucleotides, the CDR3 is TGCGCCAGCAGTGAGTCGAAACTCACTTGGGAGACCCAGTACTTC. Residues: CASSESKLTWETQYF.

The chain combines TRBV18 with TRBJ1-1; the D is unclear. This CDR3 comprises 14 residues. V was pared by 2 bases and J by 2 bases, with 9 bases between. Germline assignment: CDR1 KGHSH and CDR2 LQKENI. The CDR3 DNA is TGTGCCAGCTCACCAAGTCATGGAAACACTGAAGCTTTCTTT. As protein: CASSPSHGNTEAFF. Complete variable domain (other parts from reference TRBV18 and TRBJ1-1): NAGVMQNPRHLVRRRGQEARLRCSPMKGHSHVYWYRQLPEEGLKFMVYLQKENIIDESGMPKERFSAEFPKEGPSILRIQQVVRGDSAAYFCASSPSHGNTEAFFGQGTRLTVV.

The chain employs TRBV5-2 and TRBJ2-5; the table calls TRBD1, which could not be checked here. TRBV5-2 is described as a pseudogene. This CDR3 comprises 14 residues. The CDR3 loop reads CAMGSRDSQETQYF. The CDR3 nucleotides are TGTGCCATGGGCAGCCGGGACAGCCAAGAGACCCAGTACTTC.